The text below deals with one T cell receptor (beta chain). Antigen unknown. The data stem from a study of shared clonotypes between healthy human individuals. Notes on the study in general: Estimated richness values were generally larger in naive subsets than in memory subsets.

V lost 2 bases, J lost 0 bases, and 11 bases lay in between. Looked up from germline, CDR1 is LNHNV and CDR2 is YYDKDF (reference sequence). This CDR3 spans 17 amino acids. At a deep level, the assay was run. Clones were read by immunoSEQ multiplex PCR, and TCRdb kept only the in-frame ones, dropping some. The sample has 2 million to 2.5 million clones, 92% seen once; the top ten hold 0.37%. This TCR derives from a man aged 18-30 years in good health. Some clones in this sample may be carry-over from other donors' samples. The gene calls are TRBV15 and TRBJ2-6; D possibly corresponds to TRBD1 (6 bases). Sequencing input: naive CD4+ T cells from PBMCs. The subset denotes: CD45RA+ positively selected. CDR3 coding DNA: TGTGCCACCAGCAGAAGGACGGACAGCTCTGGGGCCAACGTCCTGACTTTC. This gives the protein CATSRRTDSSGANVLTF.